These 4 T cell receptor beta chains were sequenced from one sample in a study of human T cells and chemical hapten exposure. Noted time point: patch test 3, about 24 weeks after DPC sensitization. Treatment indicated: therapeutic diphenylcyclopropenone sensitization with weekly scalp DPC. A single record per CDR3 protein comes from TCRdb applying MiXCR to the RACE reads. Counted here are about 200,000 distinct CDR3 sequences, under 25% occurring once; the ten biggest clones make up about 2.5%. The material was whole blood, obtained in connection with sensitization to the hapten diphenylcyclopropenone (DPC). The receptor set was obtained from a woman in her thirties or forties with alopecia areata. Some clones in this sample may be carry-over from other donors' samples.

This clonotype occurred a few times. This sequence joins TRBV12-3 or TRBV12-4 and TRBJ2-2; TRBD1 is a possible D gene (6 bases). This CDR3 region has 13 residues. Trimming cost V 5 bases and J 6 bases, with 10 bases left between them. The CDR3 sequence: CASSKQGAGELFF. The CDR3 DNA sequence: TGTGCCAGCAGTAAACAGGGCGCCGGGGAGCTGTTTTTT.

V is TRBV11-2 and J is TRBJ2-1; possibly TRBD2 for D (5 bases). Germline values: CDR1 SGHAT, CDR2 FQNNGV. V was trimmed by 4 bases and J by 5 bases, leaving 21 bases between them. CDR3 length: 17 amino acids. The CDR3 nucleotides are TGTGCCAGCAGCTCGGGGAACTACATAAGTGCAAACAATGAGCAGTTCTTC. Translated, it gives CASSSGNYISANNEQFF.

The chain uses TRBV18 and TRBJ1-2; 8 bases align to TRBD1. Trimming took 0 bases from V and 0 from J; bases not matched to a gene: 3. This CDR3 is 16 amino acids long. Germline values: CDR1 KGHSH, CDR2 LQKENI. In DNA, the CDR3 is TGTGCCAGCTCACCACCTGGACAGGGAGCTAACTATGGCTACACCTTC. Translating gives CASSPPGQGANYGYTF.

This clonotype was observed a handful of times. This sequence joins TRBV4-1 and TRBJ2-7; perhaps TRBD2 as D (5 bases). The CDR3 has 15 residues. V was pared by 0 bases and J by 3 bases, with 12 bases between. CDR1 and CDR2 (germline): MGHRA, YSYEKL. CDR3 sequence (DNA): TGCGCCAGCAGCCAAGACCGGTCCGAGGGCTACGAGCAGTACTTC. Amino acid sequence: CASSQDRSEGYEQYF.